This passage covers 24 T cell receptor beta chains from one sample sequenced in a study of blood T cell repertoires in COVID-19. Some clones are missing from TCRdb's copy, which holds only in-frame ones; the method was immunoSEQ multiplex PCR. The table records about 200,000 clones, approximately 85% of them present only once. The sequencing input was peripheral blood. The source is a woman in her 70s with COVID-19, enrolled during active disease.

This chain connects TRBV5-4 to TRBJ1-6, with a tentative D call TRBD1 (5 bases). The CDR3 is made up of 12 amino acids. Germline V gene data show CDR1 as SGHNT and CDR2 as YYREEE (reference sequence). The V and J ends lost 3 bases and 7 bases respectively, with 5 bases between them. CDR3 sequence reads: CASSWGNSPLHF. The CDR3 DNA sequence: TGTGCCAGCAGCTGGGGCAATTCACCCCTCCACTTT. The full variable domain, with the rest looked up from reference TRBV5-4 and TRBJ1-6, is ETGVTQSPTHLIKTRGQQVTLRCSSQSGHNTVSWYQQALGQGPQFIFQYYREEENGRGNFPPRFSGLQFPNYSSELNVNALELDDSALYLCASSWGNSPLHFGNGTRLTVT.

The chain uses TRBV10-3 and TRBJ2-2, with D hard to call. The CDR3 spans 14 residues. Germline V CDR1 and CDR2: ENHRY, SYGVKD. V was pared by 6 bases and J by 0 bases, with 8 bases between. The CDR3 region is CAISRDPNTGELFF. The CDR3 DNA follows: TGTGCCATCAGCCGAGATCCGAACACCGGGGAGCTGTTTTTT.

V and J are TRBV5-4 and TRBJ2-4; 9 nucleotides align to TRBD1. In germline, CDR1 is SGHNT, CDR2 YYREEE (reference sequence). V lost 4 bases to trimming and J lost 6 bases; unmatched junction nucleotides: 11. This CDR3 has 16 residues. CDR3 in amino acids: CASSQNRGRNSNIQYF. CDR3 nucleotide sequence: TGTGCCAGCAGCCAAAACAGGGGGCGAAATTCAAACATTCAGTACTTC. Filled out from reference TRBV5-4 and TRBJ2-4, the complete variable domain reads ETGVTQSPTHLIKTRGQQVTLRCSSQSGHNTVSWYQQALGQGPQFIFQYYREEENGRGNFPPRFSGLQFPNYSSELNVNALELDDSALYLCASSQNRGRNSNIQYFGAGTRLSVL.

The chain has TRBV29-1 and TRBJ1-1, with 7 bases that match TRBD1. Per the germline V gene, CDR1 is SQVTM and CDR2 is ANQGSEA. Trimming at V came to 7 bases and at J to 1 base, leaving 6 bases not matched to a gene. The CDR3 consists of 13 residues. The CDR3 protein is CSANRGPNTEAFF. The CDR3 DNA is TGCAGCGCCAACAGGGGCCCGAACACTGAAGCTTTCTTT.

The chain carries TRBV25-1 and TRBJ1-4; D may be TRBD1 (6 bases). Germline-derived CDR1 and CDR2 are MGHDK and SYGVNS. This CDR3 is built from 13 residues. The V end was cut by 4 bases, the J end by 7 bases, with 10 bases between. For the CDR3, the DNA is TGTGCCAGCAGTGCGGGGGGGCGTGAAAAACTGTTTTTT. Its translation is CASSAGGREKLFF.

The DNA for the CDR3 is TGTGCCAGCAGCCAGACTAGCTTAGAGACCCAGTACTTC. It is translated as CASSQTSLETQYF. J is TRBJ2-5 and V is TRBV3-1 (or the pseudogene TRBV3-2), with TRBD2 matching over 7 bases. Per germline, CDR1 LGHDT and CDR2 YNNKEL (reference sequence). The length of the CDR3 is 13 residues. Germline trimming cut 3 bases from V and 4 bases from J; bases unmatched to any gene: 2.

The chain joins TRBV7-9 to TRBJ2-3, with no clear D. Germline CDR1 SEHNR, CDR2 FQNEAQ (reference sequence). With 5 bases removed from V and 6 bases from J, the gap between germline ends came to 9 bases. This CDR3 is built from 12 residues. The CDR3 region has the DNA TGTGCCAGCAGCCCCCCCTCGGATACGCAGTATTTT. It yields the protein CASSPPSDTQYF. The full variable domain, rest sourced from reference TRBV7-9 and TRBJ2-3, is DTGVSQNPRHKITKRGQNVTFRCDPISEHNRLYWYRQTLGQGPEFLTYFQNEAQLEKSRLLSDRFSAERPKGSFSTLEIQRTEQGDSAMYLCASSPPSDTQYFGPGTRLTVL.

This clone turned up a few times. The CDR3 here is CASSSPGRPEGYTF. The CDR3 DNA reads as TGTGCCAGCAGCTCGCCCGGTCGTCCTGAAGGCTACACCTTC. V and J are TRBV5-4 and TRBJ1-2; D uncertain. Germline assignment: CDR1 SGHNT and CDR2 YYREEE (reference sequence). The CDR3 runs to 14 residues. V was cut by 3 bases and J by 8 bases, with 17 bases left in between.

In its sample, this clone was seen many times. Here the CDR3 reads CASSPRDSSFYGYTF. The CDR3 DNA is TGCGCCAGCAGCCCCCGAGATTCTTCCTTCTATGGCTACACCTTC. The chain employs TRBV5-1 and TRBJ1-2; D uncertain. The length of the CDR3 is 15 residues. Germline-derived CDR1 and CDR2 are SGHRS and YFSETQ. The V end was cut by 4 bases, the J end by 4 bases, with 17 bases between.

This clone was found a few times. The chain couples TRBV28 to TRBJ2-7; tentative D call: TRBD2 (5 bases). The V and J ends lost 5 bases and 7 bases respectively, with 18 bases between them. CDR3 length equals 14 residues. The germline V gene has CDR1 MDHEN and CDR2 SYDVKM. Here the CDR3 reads CASSRRHQVGEQYF. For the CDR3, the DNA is TGTGCCAGCAGTCGGAGGCATCAGGTGGGGGAGCAGTACTTC.

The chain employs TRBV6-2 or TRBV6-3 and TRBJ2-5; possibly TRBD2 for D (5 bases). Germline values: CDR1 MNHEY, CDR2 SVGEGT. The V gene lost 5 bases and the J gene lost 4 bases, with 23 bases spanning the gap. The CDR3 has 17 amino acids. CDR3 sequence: CASSKRVANPGGETQYF. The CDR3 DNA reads TGTGCCAGCAGTAAACGGGTGGCTAACCCTGGAGGAGAGACCCAGTACTTC.

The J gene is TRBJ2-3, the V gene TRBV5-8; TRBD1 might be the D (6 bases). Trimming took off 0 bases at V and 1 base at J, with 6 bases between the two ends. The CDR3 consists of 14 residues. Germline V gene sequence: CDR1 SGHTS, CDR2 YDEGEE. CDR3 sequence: CASSLAGGTDTQYF. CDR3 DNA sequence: TGTGCCAGCAGCTTGGCAGGGGGCACAGATACGCAGTATTTT.

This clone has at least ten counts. CDR3 loop: CASRFSGGSYEQYF. For the CDR3, the DNA is TGTGCCAGTAGATTTAGCGGGGGCTCCTACGAGCAGTACTTC. The chain carries TRBV27 and TRBJ2-7, with TRBD2 matching 9 bases. V lost 9 bases, J lost 0 bases, and 6 bases stayed unmatched. The CDR3 runs 14 residues. Germline CDR1 is MNHEY and CDR2 is SMNVEV (reference sequence).

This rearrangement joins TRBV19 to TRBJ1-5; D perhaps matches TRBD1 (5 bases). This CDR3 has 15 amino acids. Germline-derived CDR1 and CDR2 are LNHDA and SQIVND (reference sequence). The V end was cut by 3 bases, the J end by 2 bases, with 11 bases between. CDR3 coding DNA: TGTGCCAGTAGTATGGTAGGGGTGGGCAATCAGCCCCAGCATTTT. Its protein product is CASSMVGVGNQPQHF. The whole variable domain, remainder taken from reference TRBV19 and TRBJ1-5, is DGGITQSPKYLFRKEGQNVTLSCEQNLNHDAMYWYRQDPGQGLRLIYYSQIVNDFQKGDIAEGYSVSREKKESFPLTVTSAQKNPTAFYLCASSMVGVGNQPQHFGDGTRLSIL.

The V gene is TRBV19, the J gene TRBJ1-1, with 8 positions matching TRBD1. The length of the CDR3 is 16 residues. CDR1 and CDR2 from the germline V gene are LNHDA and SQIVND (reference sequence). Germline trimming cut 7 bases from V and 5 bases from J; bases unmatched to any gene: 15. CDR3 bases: TGTGCCAGTATTAAAATTCAGGGGGCCATGAGGACTGAAGCTTTCTTT. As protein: CASIKIQGAMRTEAFF.

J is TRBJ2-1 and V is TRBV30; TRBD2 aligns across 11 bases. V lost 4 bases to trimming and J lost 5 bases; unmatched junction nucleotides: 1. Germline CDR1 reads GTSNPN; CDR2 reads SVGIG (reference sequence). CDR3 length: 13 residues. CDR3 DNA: TGTGCCTGGACTAGCGGGAGGCACAATGAGCAGTTCTTC. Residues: CAWTSGRHNEQFF.

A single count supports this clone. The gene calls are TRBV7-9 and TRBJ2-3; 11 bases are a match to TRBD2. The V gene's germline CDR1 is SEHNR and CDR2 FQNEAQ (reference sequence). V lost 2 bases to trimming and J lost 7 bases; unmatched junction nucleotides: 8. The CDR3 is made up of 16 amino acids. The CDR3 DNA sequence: TGTGCCAGCAGCTTACCACTAGCGGGAGCCCCAAATACGCAGTATTTT. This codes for CASSLPLAGAPNTQYF. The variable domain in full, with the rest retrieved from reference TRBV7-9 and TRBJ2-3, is DTGVSQNPRHKITKRGQNVTFRCDPISEHNRLYWYRQTLGQGPEFLTYFQNEAQLEKSRLLSDRFSAERPKGSFSTLEIQRTEQGDSAMYLCASSLPLAGAPNTQYFGPGTRLTVL.

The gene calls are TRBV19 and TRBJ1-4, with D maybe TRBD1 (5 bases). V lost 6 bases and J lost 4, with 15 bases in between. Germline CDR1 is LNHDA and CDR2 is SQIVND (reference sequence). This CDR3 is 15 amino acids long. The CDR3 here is CASRRGSADNEKLFF. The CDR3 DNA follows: TGTGCCAGTAGGCGGGGGAGTGCAGATAATGAAAAACTGTTTTTT.

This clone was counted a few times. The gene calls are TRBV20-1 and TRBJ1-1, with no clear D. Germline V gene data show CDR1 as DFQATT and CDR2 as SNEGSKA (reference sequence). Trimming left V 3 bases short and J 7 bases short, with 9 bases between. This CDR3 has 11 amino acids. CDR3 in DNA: TGCAGTGCTAGGGGAGGAGGTGAAGCTTTCTTT. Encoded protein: CSARGGGEAFF.

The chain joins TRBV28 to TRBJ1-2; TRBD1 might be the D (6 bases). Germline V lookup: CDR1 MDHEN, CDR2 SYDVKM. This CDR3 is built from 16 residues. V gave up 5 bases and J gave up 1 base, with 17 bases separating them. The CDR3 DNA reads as TGTGCCAGCAGTCGTACGGGGGGCGGCCTTAACTATGGCTACACCTTC. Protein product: CASSRTGGGLNYGYTF.

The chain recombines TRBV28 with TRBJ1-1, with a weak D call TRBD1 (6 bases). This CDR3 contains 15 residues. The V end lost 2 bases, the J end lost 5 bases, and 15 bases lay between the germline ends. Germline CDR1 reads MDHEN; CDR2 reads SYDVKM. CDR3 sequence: CASSLGGALGTEAFF. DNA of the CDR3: TGTGCCAGCAGTTTAGGGGGGGCCTTGGGGACTGAAGCTTTCTTT. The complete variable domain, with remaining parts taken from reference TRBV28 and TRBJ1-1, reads DVKVTQSSRYLVKRTGEKVFLECVQDMDHENMFWYRQDPGLGLRLIYFSYDVKMKEKGDIPEGYSVSREKKERFSLILESASTNQTSMYLCASSLGGALGTEAFFGQGTRLTVV.

The CDR3 loop is CATSAPSGTGGHQPQHF. The DNA of the CDR3 is TGTGCCACCAGTGCCCCCTCGGGGACAGGGGGCCATCAGCCCCAGCATTTT. V usage is TRBV24-1 and J usage is TRBJ1-5, with TRBD1 matching 12 bases. This CDR3 has 17 amino acids. Germline loops: CDR1 KGHDR, CDR2 SFDVKD. Losses at the gene ends were 5 bases for V and 5 bases for J; bases not matched to a gene: 9.

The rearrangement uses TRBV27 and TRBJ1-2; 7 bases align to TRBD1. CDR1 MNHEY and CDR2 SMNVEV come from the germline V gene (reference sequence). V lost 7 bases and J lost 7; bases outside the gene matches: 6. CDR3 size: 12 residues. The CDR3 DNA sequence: TGTGCCAGCACCCGACAGGGTTCTGGCTACACCTTC. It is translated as CASTRQGSGYTF.

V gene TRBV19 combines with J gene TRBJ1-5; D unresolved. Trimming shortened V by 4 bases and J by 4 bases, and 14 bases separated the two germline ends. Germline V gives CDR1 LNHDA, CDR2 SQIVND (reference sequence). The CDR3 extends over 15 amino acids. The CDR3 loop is CASSTGGRINQPQHF. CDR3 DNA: TGTGCCAGTAGTACTGGTGGCAGGATTAATCAGCCCCAGCATTTT. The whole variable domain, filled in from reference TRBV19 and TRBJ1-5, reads DGGITQSPKYLFRKEGQNVTLSCEQNLNHDAMYWYRQDPGQGLRLIYYSQIVNDFQKGDIAEGYSVSREKKESFPLTVTSAQKNPTAFYLCASSTGGRINQPQHFGDGTRLSIL.